This T cell receptor beta chain was recovered during a study of T cells expressing NK-cell markers. To note about this clonotype: Antigen unknown.

Study-level points and caveats: Also leading the CD3+CD56-NKG2C+ fraction in a few donors were these clonotypes. Of the CD8+ T cells in about 6 donors, roughly 1.0-7.5% belonged to dominant NKG2C+ clonotypes.

It was by 5'RACE template switching with UMIs that TCR beta cDNA was made. One entry per CDR3 protein, without DNA, is what TCRdb gives after re-calling the 5' RACE reads. The sample's table shows about 390,000 distinct CDR3 sequences. Sequences were obtained from blood T cells: a sorted CD56 or NKG2C T cell subset, CD4+ or CD8+ T cells, or bulk PBMC T cells (not recorded which). This receptor was identified in a woman between 50 and 59 years old in good health.

The CDR3 region is CASSLTETSTDTQYF. The chain links TRBV5-6 to TRBJ2-3. The CDR3 is made up of 15 amino acids. Germline V CDR1 and CDR2: SGHDT, YYEEEE.